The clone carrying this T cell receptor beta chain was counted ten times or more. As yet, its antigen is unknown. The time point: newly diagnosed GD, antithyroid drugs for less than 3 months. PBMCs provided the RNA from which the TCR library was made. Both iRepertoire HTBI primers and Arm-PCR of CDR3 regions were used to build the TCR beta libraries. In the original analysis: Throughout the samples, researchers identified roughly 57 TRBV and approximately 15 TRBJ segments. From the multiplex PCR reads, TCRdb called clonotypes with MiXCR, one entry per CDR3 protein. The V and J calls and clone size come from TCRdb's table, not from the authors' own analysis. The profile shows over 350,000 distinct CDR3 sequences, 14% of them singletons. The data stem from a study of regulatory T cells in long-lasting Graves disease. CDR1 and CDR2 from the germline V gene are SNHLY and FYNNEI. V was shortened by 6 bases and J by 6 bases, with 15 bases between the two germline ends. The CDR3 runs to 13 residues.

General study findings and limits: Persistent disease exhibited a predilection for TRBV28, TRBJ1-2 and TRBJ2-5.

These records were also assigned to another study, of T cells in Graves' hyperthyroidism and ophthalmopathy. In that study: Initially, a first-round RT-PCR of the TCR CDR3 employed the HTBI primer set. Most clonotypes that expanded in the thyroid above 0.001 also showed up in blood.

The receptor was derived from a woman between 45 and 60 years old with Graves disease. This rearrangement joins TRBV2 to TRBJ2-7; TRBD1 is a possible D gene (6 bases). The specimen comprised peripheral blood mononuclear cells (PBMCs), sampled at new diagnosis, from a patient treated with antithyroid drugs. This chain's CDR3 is CASSSRSDSEQYF. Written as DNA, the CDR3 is TGTGCCAGCAGCTCTCGATCGGACAGCGAGCAGTACTTC.